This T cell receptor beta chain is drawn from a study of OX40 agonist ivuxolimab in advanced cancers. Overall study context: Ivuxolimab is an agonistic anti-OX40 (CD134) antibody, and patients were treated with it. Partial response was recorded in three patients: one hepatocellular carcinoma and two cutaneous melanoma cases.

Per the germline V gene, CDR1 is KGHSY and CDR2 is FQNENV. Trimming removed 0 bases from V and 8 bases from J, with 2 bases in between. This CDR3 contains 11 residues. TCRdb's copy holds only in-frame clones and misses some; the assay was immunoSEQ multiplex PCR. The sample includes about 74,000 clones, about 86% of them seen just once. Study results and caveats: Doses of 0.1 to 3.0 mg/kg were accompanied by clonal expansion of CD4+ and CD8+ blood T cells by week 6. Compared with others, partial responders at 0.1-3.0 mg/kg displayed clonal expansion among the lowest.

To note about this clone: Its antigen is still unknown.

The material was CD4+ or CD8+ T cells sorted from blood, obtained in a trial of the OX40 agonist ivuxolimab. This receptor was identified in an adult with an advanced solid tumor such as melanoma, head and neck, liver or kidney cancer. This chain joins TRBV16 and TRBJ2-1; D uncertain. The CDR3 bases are TGTGCCAGCAGCCAATCTTATGAGCAGTTCTTC. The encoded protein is CASSQSYEQFF.